The subject of this entry is one T cell receptor beta chain. The antigen is undetermined. CDR3 length: 17 amino acids. V was clipped by 5 bases and J by 3 bases; unmatched bases: 8. CDR1 and CDR2 from the germline V gene are SEHNR and FQNEAQ (reference sequence). The record originates from a study of a mutant IDH1 vaccine in newly diagnosed glioma. Background on the study: Radiotherapy, temozolomide, or both had been given previously, and both were given to most.

Noted time point: week 11, during vaccination. Each vaccine dose was 300 ug of mutant IDH1 20-mer peptide, with topical imiquimod. The data were produced by immunoSEQ multiplex PCR, yet TCRdb's version contains in-frame clones alone and is incomplete. The data hold under 150,000 clones, with roughly 90% observed a single time. This TCR derives from a woman aged 45-60 years with glioma. The chain employs TRBV7-9 and TRBJ2-2; TRBD1 matches at 11 bases. The sequencing used PBMCs, collected from a glioma patient whose treatment included an IDH1 peptide vaccine. CDR3 DNA sequence: TGTGCCAGCAGCCCCATAGGACAGGGGGCGGACACCGGGGAGCTGTTTTTT. It yields the protein CASSPIGQGADTGELFF.